One T cell receptor (beta chain) is described in this entry. This CDR3 spans 15 amino acids. The germline V and J ends were trimmed by 6 bases and 0 bases, with 13 bases remaining between them. In germline, CDR1 is SGHTS, CDR2 YDEGEE. These data are taken from a study of early T cells in non-severe SARS-CoV-2 infection. TCRdb re-called the 5' RACE reads through MiXCR, storing one row per CDR3 protein. The table includes over 70,000 distinct CDR3 sequences, around an eighth detected once. The sequence was collected from an adult who was a healthcare worker with PCR-confirmed SARS-CoV-2 infection or an uninfected control (not recorded which). This chain connects TRBV5-8 to TRBJ2-1, with unresolved D. The sample was whole blood. In DNA form, the CDR3 reads TGTGCCAGCACCCATGCGCCTAGCTCCTACAATGAGCAGTTCTTC. Translation: CASTHAPSSYNEQFF.